This TCR beta chain originates from a study of cytomegalovirus exposure and HLA in healthy donors. Using immunoSEQ multiplex PCR, the repertoire was profiled, and TCRdb retains in-frame clones only, with some absent. The sample contains some 170,000 clones, 86% of which appear only once. This clone was found a few times. The CDR3 contains 16 residues. The germline V gene encodes CDR1 SEHNR and CDR2 FQNEAQ (reference sequence). Trimming removed 0 bases from V and 6 bases from J, with 14 bases in between. The receptor was derived from a man younger than 35 in good health and CMV-seropositive. The chain combines TRBV7-9 with TRBJ1-4; the D gene is possibly TRBD1 (5 bases). Input material: PBMCs. CDR3 amino acids: CASSLALGGDDEKLFF. Written as DNA, the CDR3 is TGTGCCAGCAGCTTAGCGTTGGGGGGAGACGATGAAAAACTGTTTTTT.